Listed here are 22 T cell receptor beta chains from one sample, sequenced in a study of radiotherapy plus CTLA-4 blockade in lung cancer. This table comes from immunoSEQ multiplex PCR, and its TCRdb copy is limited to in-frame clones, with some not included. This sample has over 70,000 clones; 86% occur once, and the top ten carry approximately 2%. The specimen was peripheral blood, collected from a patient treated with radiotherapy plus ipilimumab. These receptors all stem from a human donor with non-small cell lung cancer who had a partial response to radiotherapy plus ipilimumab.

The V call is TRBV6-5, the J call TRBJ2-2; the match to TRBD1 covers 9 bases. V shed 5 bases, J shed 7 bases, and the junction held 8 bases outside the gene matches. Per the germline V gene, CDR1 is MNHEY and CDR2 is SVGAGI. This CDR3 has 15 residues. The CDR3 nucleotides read TGTGCCAGCAGTACCCCCACAGGGGGCCTCGGGGAGCTGTTTTTT. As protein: CASSTPTGGLGELFF.

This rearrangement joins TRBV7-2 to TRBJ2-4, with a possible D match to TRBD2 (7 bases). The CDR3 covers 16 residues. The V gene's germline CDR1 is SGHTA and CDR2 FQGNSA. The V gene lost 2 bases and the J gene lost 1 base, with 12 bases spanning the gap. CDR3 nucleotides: TGTGCCAGCAGCTTAAGGGGGGGGACGGCCAAAAACATTCAGTACTTC. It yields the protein CASSLRGGTAKNIQYF.

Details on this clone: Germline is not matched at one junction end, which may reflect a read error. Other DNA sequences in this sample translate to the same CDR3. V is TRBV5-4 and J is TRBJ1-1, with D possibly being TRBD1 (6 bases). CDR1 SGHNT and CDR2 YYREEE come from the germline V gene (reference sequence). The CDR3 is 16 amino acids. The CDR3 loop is CASSLSGGGPHTEAFF. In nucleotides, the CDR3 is TGTGCCAGTAGCTTGTCCGGCGGGGGGCCGCACACTGAAGCTTTCTTT. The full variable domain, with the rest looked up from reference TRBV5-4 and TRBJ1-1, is ETGVTQSPTHLIKTRGQQVTLRCSSQSGHNTVSWYQQALGQGPQFIFQYYREEENGRGNFPPRFSGLQFPNYSSELNVNALELDDSALYLCASSLSGGGPHTEAFFGQGTRLTVV.

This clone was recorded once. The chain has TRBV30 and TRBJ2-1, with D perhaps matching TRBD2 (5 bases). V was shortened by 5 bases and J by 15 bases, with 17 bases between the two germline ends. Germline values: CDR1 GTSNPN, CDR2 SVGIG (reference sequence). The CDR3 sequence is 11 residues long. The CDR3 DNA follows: TGTGCCTGGGGAACTAGTACACAGACGTTCTTC. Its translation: CAWGTSTQTFF. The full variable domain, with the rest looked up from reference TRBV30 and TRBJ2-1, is SQTIHQWPATLVQPVGSPLSLECTVEGTSNPNLYWYRQAAGRGLQLLFYSVGIGQISSEVPQNLSASRPQDRQFILSSKKLLLSDSGFYLCAWGTSTQTFFGPGTRLTVL.

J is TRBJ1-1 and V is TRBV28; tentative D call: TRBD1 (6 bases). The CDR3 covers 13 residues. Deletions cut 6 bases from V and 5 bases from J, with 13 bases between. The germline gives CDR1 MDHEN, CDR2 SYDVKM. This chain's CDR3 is CASSWTVATEAFF. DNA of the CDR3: TGTGCCAGCAGCTGGACAGTCGCTACTGAAGCTTTCTTT.

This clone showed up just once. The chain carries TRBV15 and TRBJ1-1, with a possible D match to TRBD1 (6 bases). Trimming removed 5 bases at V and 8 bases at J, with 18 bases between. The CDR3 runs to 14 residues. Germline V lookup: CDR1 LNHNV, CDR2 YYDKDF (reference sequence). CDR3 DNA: TGTGCCACCAGCGTAACAGGGTTGGTAATGGAAGCTTTCTTT. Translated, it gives CATSVTGLVMEAFF. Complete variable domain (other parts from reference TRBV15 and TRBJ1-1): DAMVIQNPRYQVTQFGKPVTLSCSQTLNHNVMYWYQQKSSQAPKLLFHYYDKDFNNEADTPDNFQSRRPNTSFCFLDIRSPGLGDTAMYLCATSVTGLVMEAFFGQGTRLTVV.

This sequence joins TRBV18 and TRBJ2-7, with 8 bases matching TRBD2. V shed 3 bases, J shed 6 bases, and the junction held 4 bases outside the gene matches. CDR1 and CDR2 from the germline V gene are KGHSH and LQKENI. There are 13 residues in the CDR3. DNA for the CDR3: TGTGCCAGCTCACCCCTCGGGGGGGGCGAGCAGTACTTC. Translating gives CASSPLGGGEQYF.

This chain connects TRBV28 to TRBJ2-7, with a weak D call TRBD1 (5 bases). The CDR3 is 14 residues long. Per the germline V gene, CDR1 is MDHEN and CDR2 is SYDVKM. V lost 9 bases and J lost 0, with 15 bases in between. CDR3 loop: CASRFRGISYEQYF. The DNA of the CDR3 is TGTGCCAGTCGCTTTAGGGGCATCTCCTACGAGCAGTACTTC.

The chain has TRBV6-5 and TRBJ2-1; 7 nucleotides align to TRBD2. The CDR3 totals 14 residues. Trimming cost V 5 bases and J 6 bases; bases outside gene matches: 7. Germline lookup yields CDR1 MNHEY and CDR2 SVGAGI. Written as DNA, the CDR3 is TGTGCCAGCAGTGGGAGGGTGGGATTCAATGAGCAGTTCTTC. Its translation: CASSGRVGFNEQFF.

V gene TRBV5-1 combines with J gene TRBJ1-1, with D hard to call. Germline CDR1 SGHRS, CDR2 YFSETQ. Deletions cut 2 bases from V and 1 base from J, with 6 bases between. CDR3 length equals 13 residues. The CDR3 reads CASSFDKNTEAFF. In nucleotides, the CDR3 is TGCGCCAGCAGCTTCGACAAGAACACTGAAGCTTTCTTT. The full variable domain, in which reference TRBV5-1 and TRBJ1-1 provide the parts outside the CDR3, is KAGVTQTPRYLIKTRGQQVTLSCSPISGHRSVSWYQQTPGQGLQFLFEYFSETQRNKGNFPGRFSGRQFSNSRSEMNVSTLELGDSALYLCASSFDKNTEAFFGQGTRLTVV.

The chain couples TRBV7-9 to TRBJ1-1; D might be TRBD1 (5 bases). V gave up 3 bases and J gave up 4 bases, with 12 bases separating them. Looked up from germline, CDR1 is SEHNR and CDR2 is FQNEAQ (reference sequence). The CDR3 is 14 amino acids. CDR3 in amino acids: CASSLAGWGTEAFF. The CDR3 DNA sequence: TGTGCCAGCAGCTTGGCAGGGTGGGGCACTGAAGCTTTCTTT.

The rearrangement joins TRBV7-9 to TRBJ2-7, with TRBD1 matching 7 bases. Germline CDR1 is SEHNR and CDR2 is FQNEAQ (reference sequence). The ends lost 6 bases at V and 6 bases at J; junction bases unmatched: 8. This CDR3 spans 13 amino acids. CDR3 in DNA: TGTGCCAGCAGTCGTGACAGGGTCGCCGAGCAGTACGTC. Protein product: CASSRDRVAEQYV.

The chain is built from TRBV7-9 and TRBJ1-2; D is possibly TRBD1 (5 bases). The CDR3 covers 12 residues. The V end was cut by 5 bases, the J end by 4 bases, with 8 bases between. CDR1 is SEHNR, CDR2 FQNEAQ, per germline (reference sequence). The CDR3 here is CASSRQPYGYTF. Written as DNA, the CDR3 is TGTGCCAGCAGCCGACAGCCCTATGGCTACACCTTC.

CDR3 sequence: CASSHWTENTEAFF. CDR3 in DNA: TGTGCCAGCAGCCACTGGACAGAGAACACTGAAGCTTTCTTT. The V and J genes are TRBV5-4 and TRBJ1-1; the D gene is possibly TRBD1 (6 bases). Trimming took off 4 bases at V and 1 base at J, with 11 bases between the two ends. The CDR3 loop spans 14 amino acids. Per the germline V gene, CDR1 is SGHNT and CDR2 is YYREEE (reference sequence).

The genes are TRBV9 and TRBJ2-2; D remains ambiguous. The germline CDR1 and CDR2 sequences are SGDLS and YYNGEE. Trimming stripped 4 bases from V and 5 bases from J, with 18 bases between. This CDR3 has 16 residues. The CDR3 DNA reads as TGTGCCAGCAGCACGTACGAAAGACTCTTAACCGGGGAGCTGTTTTTT. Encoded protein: CASSTYERLLTGELFF. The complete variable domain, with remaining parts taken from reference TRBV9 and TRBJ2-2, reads DSGVTQTPKHLITATGQRVTLRCSPRSGDLSVYWYQQSLDQGLQFLIQYYNGEERAKGNILERFSAQQFPDLHSELNLSSLELGDSALYFCASSTYERLLTGELFFGEGSRLTVL.

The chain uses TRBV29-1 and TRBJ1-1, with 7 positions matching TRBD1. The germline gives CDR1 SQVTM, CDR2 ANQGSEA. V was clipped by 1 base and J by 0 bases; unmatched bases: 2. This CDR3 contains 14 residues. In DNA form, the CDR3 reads TGCAGCGTTGAAGCCGGGACAGTGAACACTGAAGCTTTCTTT. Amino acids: CSVEAGTVNTEAFF. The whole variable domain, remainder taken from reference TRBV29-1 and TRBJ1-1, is SAVISQKPSRDICQRGTSLTIQCQVDSQVTMMFWYRQQPGQSLTLIATANQGSEATYESGFVIDKFPISRPNLTFSTLTVSNMSPEDSSIYLCSVEAGTVNTEAFFGQGTRLTVV.

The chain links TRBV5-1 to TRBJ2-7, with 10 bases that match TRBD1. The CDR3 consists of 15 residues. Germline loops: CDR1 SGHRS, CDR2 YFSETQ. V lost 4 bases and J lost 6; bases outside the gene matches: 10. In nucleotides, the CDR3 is TGCGCCAGCAGCGAACTCGGGACAGGGGTGGGCGAGCAGTACTTC. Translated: CASSELGTGVGEQYF.

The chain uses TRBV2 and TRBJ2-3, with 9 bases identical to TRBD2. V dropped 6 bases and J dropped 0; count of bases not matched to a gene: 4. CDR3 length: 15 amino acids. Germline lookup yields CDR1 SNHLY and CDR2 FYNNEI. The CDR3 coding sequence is TGTGCCAGCAGCCCTAGCGGGGTTAGCACAGATACGCAGTATTTT. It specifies CASSPSGVSTDTQYF.

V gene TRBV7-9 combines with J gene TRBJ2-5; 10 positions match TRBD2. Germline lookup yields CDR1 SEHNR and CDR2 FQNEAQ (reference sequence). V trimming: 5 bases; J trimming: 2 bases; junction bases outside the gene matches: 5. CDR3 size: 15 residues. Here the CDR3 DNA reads TGTGCCAGCAGCCGGACTAGCGGAGAGCAAGAGACCCAGTACTTC. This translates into CASSRTSGEQETQYF.

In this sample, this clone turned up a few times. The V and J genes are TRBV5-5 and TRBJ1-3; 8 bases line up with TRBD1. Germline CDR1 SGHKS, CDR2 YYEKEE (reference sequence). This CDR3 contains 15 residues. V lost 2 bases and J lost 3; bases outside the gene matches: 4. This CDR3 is CASSLDRGRGNTIYF. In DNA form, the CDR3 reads TGTGCCAGCAGCTTAGACAGGGGACGTGGAAACACCATATATTTT.

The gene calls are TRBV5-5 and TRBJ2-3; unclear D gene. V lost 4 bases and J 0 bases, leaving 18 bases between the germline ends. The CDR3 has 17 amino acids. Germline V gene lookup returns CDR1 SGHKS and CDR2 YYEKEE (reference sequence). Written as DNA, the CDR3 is TGTGCCAGCAGCCCCCAGTCTAGACTGGCTAGCACAGATACGCAGTATTTT. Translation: CASSPQSRLASTDTQYF.

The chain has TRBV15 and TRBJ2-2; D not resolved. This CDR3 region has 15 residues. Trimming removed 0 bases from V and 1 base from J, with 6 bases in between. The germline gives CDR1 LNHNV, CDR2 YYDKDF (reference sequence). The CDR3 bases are TGTGCCACCAGCAGAGATCGCGAGAACACCGGGGAGCTGTTTTTT. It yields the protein CATSRDRENTGELFF. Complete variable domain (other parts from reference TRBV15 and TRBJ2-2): DAMVIQNPRYQVTQFGKPVTLSCSQTLNHNVMYWYQQKSSQAPKLLFHYYDKDFNNEADTPDNFQSRRPNTSFCFLDIRSPGLGDTAMYLCATSRDRENTGELFFGEGSRLTVL.